Detailed here is one T cell receptor (beta chain). The CDR3 has 15 residues. V dropped 2 bases and J dropped 10; count of bases not matched to a gene: 9. The germline gives CDR1 SGHAT, CDR2 FQNNGV. This entry comes from a study of cytomegalovirus exposure and HLA in healthy donors. Amplification used 60 Vbeta primers and 13 Jbeta primers. Produced via immunoSEQ multiplex PCR; TCRdb's table is partial and in-frame only. The sample lists some 200,000 clones, roughly 83% occurring once. The sequenced sample consisted of PBMCs. This receptor was identified in a male donor in good health and CMV-seropositive. The chain joins TRBV11-2 to TRBJ2-1, with 9 bases aligning to TRBD2. CDR3 bases: TGTGCCAGCAGCTTAACCCCTAGCGGGACCCCCGAGCAGTTCTTC. This gives the protein CASSLTPSGTPEQFF.